A single T cell receptor (beta chain) is shown here with its context. The data are from a study of blood T cell repertoires in COVID-19. About the study: The United States, Italy and Spain provided the acute and convalescent COVID-19 samples. Nucleic acid was either cDNA or gDNA, and it came from T cells, B-cell-depleted T cells, or PBMCs.

The CDR3 is made up of 13 amino acids. V gave up 6 bases and J gave up 5 bases; unmatched junction bases: 5. Germline CDR1 and CDR2: LNHDA and SQIVND (reference sequence). The assay was immunoSEQ multiplex PCR, and TCRdb's table has in-frame clones only and misses some. The profile shows around 42,000 clones, 65% to 85% of them singletons. The V and J genes are TRBV19 and TRBJ1-1; 8 nucleotides match TRBD1. Specimen: peripheral blood. The TCR sequence derives from a woman older than 75 with acute or convalescent COVID-19. CDR3 protein: CASRLQGGTEAFF. The DNA of the CDR3 is TGTGCCAGTAGGCTACAGGGGGGGACTGAAGCTTTCTTT. The entire variable domain, with the rest obtained from reference TRBV19 and TRBJ1-1, is as follows: DGGITQSPKYLFRKEGQNVTLSCEQNLNHDAMYWYRQDPGQGLRLIYYSQIVNDFQKGDIAEGYSVSREKKESFPLTVTSAQKNPTAFYLCASRLQGGTEAFFGQGTRLTVV.